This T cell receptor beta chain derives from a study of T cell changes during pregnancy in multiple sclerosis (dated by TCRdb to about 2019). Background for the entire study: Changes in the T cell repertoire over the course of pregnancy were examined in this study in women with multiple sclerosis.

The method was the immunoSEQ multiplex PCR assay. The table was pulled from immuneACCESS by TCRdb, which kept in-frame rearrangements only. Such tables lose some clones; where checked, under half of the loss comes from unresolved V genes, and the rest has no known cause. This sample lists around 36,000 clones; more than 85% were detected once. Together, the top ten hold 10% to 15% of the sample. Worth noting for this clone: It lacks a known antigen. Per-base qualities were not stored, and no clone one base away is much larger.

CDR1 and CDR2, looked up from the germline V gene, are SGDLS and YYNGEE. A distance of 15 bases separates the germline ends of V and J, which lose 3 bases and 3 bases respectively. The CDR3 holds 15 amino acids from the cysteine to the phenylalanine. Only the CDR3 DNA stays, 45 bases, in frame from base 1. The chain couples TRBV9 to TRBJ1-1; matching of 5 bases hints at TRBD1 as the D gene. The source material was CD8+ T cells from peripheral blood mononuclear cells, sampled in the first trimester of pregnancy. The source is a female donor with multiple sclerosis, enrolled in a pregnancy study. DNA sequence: TGTGCCAGCAGCGCGTGGGACGGAGGGTACACTGAAGCTTTCTTT. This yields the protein CASSAWDGGYTEAFF.